A single sample is the source of the 25 T cell receptor beta chains below, sequenced in a study of blood T cell repertoires in COVID-19. Measured with immunoSEQ multiplex PCR; TCRdb has only the in-frame clones, and not every one. Here the sample spans roughly 240,000 clones, more than 80% being singletons. Sequencing used PBMCs or T cells enriched from blood (not recorded which). The receptors were gathered from a man aged 50 to 59 who had been exposed to COVID-19.

The chain's CDR3 is CASSPALISGTQYF. In nucleotides, the CDR3 is TGTGCCAGCTCACCAGCCTTGATCTCCGGTACGCAGTATTTT. This rearrangement joins TRBV18 to TRBJ2-3; D is ambiguous. V shed 2 bases and J shed 8 bases, with 14 bases lying between them. This CDR3 region has 14 residues. CDR1 and CDR2 (germline): KGHSH, LQKENI.

The chain is built from TRBV28 and TRBJ1-4; 9 bases fit TRBD1. The trim removed 7 bases at V and 10 bases at J, leaving 13 bases unmatched. Germline assignment: CDR1 MDHEN and CDR2 SYDVKM. The CDR3 extends over 15 amino acids. CDR3 DNA sequence: TGTGCCAGCATGTTAGCCGGGACAGGGCCTCTAAAACTGTTTTTT. Residues: CASMLAGTGPLKLFF.

This rearrangement joins TRBV28 to TRBJ1-5; D unclear. CDR3 size: 14 residues. V was pared by 1 base and J by 4 bases, with 8 bases between. Germline V gene data show CDR1 as MDHEN and CDR2 as SYDVKM. The DNA of the CDR3 is TGTGCCAGCAGTTTATTTAACAGAAATCAGCCCCAGCATTTT. Its protein product is CASSLFNRNQPQHF.

This chain connects TRBV27 to TRBJ2-5; D call uncertain. This CDR3 is built from 13 residues. Trimming cost V 3 bases and J 1 base, with 6 bases left between them. Looked up from germline, CDR1 is MNHEY and CDR2 is SMNVEV (reference sequence). The CDR3 bases are TGTGCCAGCAGTTTCCGCGGCCAAGAGACCCAGTACTTC. This translates into CASSFRGQETQYF.

The V call is TRBV21-1, the J call TRBJ2-7; the table calls TRBD2, which could not be checked here. TRBV21-1 is a pseudogene locus. There are 12 residues in the CDR3. CDR3 nucleotide sequence: TGTGCCAGCAGCATCGGGAGGTCCGAGCAGTACGTC. This sequence encodes CASSIGRSEQYV.

The chain couples TRBV27 to TRBJ2-3, with TRBD2 matching over 11 bases. CDR1 is MNHEY and CDR2 is SMNVEV in the germline V gene (reference sequence). V lost 7 bases, J lost 8 bases, and 8 bases stayed unmatched. This CDR3 is 14 amino acids long. The CDR3 coding sequence is TGTGCCAGCACATGGGGGCTAGCGGGAGGTACGCAGTATTTT. This sequence encodes CASTWGLAGGTQYF.

The genes are TRBV7-6 and TRBJ1-1; D call uncertain. V lost 6 bases and J 0 bases, leaving 8 bases between the germline ends. This CDR3 region has 13 residues. CDR1 is SGHVS, CDR2 FNYEAQ, per germline. CDR3 sequence reads: CASRFEVNTEAFF. CDR3 DNA sequence: TGTGCCAGCAGATTCGAGGTGAACACTGAAGCTTTCTTT.

The CDR3 loop reads CASSPGTGLGYTF. CDR3 nucleotide sequence: TGTGCCAGCAGCCCCGGGACAGGTTTGGGCTACACCTTC. The chain recombines TRBV6-6 with TRBJ1-2; TRBD1 aligns across 8 bases. From germline, CDR1 is MNHNY and CDR2 SVGAGI (reference sequence). V dropped 6 bases and J dropped 8; count of bases not matched to a gene: 8. This CDR3 has 13 amino acids.

The chain carries TRBV5-1 and TRBJ1-1, with a weak D call TRBD1 (6 bases). CDR3 length: 15 amino acids. Germline CDR1 is SGHRS and CDR2 is YFSETQ. With 0 bases removed from V and 8 bases from J, the gap between germline ends came to 17 bases. Here the CDR3 reads CASSLELGQESEAFF. The CDR3 region has the DNA TGCGCCAGCAGCTTGGAACTGGGACAAGAGTCAGAAGCTTTCTTT.

The chain uses TRBV5-1 and TRBJ1-6, with unresolved D. CDR1 and CDR2 (germline): SGHRS, YFSETQ. Trimming left V 4 bases short and J 6 bases short, with 8 bases between. The CDR3 is 13 amino acids. The CDR3 DNA reads TGCGCCAGCAGCCCCAGTCCTAATTCACCCCTCCACTTT. It encodes CASSPSPNSPLHF.

V gene TRBV11-3 combines with J gene TRBJ2-2; 7 bases match TRBD1. From germline, CDR1 is SGHNT and CDR2 YENEEA. This CDR3 region has 17 residues. Trimming cost V 5 bases and J 6 bases; bases outside gene matches: 15. The CDR3 DNA reads as TGTGCCAGCAGCGCACGACGACAGGGTTATATTCCCGGGGAGCTGTTTTTT. Residues: CASSARRQGYIPGELFF.

V is TRBV14 and J is TRBJ2-1, with 7 bases lining up with TRBD2. The CDR3 contains 15 residues. With 3 bases clipped from V and 0 bases from J, the junction kept 2 bases outside the gene matches. Germline V lookup: CDR1 SGHDN, CDR2 FVKESK. Here the CDR3 reads CASSQGGSSYNEQFF. As DNA, the CDR3 is TGTGCCAGCAGCCAGGGCGGGAGCTCCTACAATGAGCAGTTCTTC.

This chain links TRBV3-1 (or the pseudogene TRBV3-2) with TRBJ1-5, with a possible D match to TRBD1 (6 bases). Trimming removed 1 base at V and 2 bases at J, with 15 bases between. Germline CDR1 is LGHDT and CDR2 is YNNKEL (reference sequence). This CDR3 comprises 17 residues. The CDR3 reads CASSQGQRSGGNQPQHF. The CDR3 DNA reads TGTGCCAGCAGCCAAGGGCAGAGGTCAGGGGGCAATCAGCCCCAGCATTTT.

The V gene is TRBV28, the J gene TRBJ2-7; the match to TRBD1 covers 7 bases. V lost 5 bases, J lost 0 bases, and 10 bases stayed unmatched. The germline gives CDR1 MDHEN, CDR2 SYDVKM. The CDR3 loop spans 16 amino acids. Here the CDR3 reads CASSGSGGRDSYEQYV. As DNA, the CDR3 is TGTGCCAGCAGTGGATCAGGGGGAAGGGACTCCTACGAGCAGTACGTC.

This clone has only a few counts. The chain joins TRBV7-3 to TRBJ2-5; D gene uncertain. The CDR3 spans 13 residues. Germline CDR1 is SGHTA and CDR2 is FQGTGA. The germline V and J ends were trimmed by 2 bases and 4 bases, with 8 bases remaining between them. The CDR3: CASSLSLGETQYF. DNA for the CDR3: TGTGCCAGCAGCTTATCCCTCGGAGAGACCCAGTACTTC.

The chain recombines TRBV7-9 with TRBJ2-3, with 10 positions matching TRBD2. The germline V gene encodes CDR1 SEHNR and CDR2 FQNEAQ (reference sequence). The CDR3 length is 18 residues. Trimming at V came to 1 base and at J to 2 bases, leaving 9 bases not matched to a gene. CDR3 sequence reads: CASSLDLGLAGATDTQYF. The DNA of the CDR3 is TGTGCCAGCAGCTTAGATCTAGGCCTAGCGGGAGCCACAGATACGCAGTATTTT.

This clone was found once. The rearrangement joins TRBV18 to TRBJ2-2; D possibly corresponds to TRBD1 (5 bases). The CDR3 length is 14 residues. CDR1 and CDR2 from the germline V gene are KGHSH and LQKENI. V shed 6 bases and J shed 5 bases, with 13 bases lying between them. Here the CDR3 DNA reads TGTGCCAGCTCTTCCCGACAGCGAACCGGGGAGCTGTTTTTT. It codes for CASSSRQRTGELFF.

The chain employs TRBV5-1 and TRBJ2-1; 12 bases match TRBD2. Germline CDR1 is SGHRS and CDR2 is YFSETQ. The CDR3 consists of 16 residues. Trimming at V came to 4 bases and at J to 4 bases, leaving 6 bases not matched to a gene. The CDR3 sequence is CASSGGLAGQYNEQFF. The CDR3 DNA follows: TGCGCCAGCAGCGGGGGACTAGCGGGTCAGTACAATGAGCAGTTCTTC. The variable domain in full, with the rest retrieved from reference TRBV5-1 and TRBJ2-1, is KAGVTQTPRYLIKTRGQQVTLSCSPISGHRSVSWYQQTPGQGLQFLFEYFSETQRNKGNFPGRFSGRQFSNSRSEMNVSTLELGDSALYLCASSGGLAGQYNEQFFGPGTRLTVL.

This clone was picked up a small number of times. The V gene is TRBV27, the J gene TRBJ1-6; the match to TRBD1 covers 11 bases. CDR3 length equals 19 residues. Germline trimming cut 5 bases from V and 2 bases from J; bases unmatched to any gene: 11. From germline, CDR1 is MNHEY and CDR2 SMNVEV (reference sequence). CDR3 DNA: TGTGCCAGCAGTCCCTCCGGGACAGGGGGTCTTGCCTATAATTCACCCCTCCACTTT. Translated: CASSPSGTGGLAYNSPLHF.

V is TRBV18 and J is TRBJ1-1, with D possibly TRBD1 on 5 matching bases. Germline V gives CDR1 KGHSH, CDR2 LQKENI. The V end lost 4 bases, the J end lost 5 bases, and 11 bases lay between the germline ends. The length of the CDR3 is 13 residues. For the CDR3, the DNA is TGTGCCAGCTCACAGGGCAGGGTGACTGAAGCTTTCTTT. Amino acid sequence: CASSQGRVTEAFF. Full variable domain (outside the CDR3, taken from reference TRBV18 and TRBJ1-1): NAGVMQNPRHLVRRRGQEARLRCSPMKGHSHVYWYRQLPEEGLKFMVYLQKENIIDESGMPKERFSAEFPKEGPSILRIQQVVRGDSAAYFCASSQGRVTEAFFGQGTRLTVV.

The V call is TRBV7-8, the J call TRBJ2-7; 7 bases agree with TRBD2. Germline assignment: CDR1 SGHVS and CDR2 FQNEAQ. The CDR3 is 14 amino acids. The DNA for the CDR3 is TGTGCCAGCAGCTTTAAAGGTCCTGCGGGAGTCCTAAACGTC. This sequence encodes CASSFKGPAGVLNV.

V and J are TRBV2 and TRBJ2-2; 7 bases align to TRBD1. Germline trimming cut 8 bases from V and 4 bases from J; bases unmatched to any gene: 10. There are 15 residues in the CDR3. Germline CDR1 and CDR2: SNHLY and FYNNEI. CDR3 bases: TGTGCCAGCGGCCAACAGGGGTTGGGCACCGGGGAGCTGTTTTTT. This gives the protein CASGQQGLGTGELFF.

The chain uses TRBV7-9 and TRBJ2-1, with TRBD2 identical over 9 bases. This CDR3 has 15 amino acids. With 2 bases clipped from V and 6 bases from J, the junction kept 5 bases outside the gene matches. Germline lookup yields CDR1 SEHNR and CDR2 FQNEAQ (reference sequence). The CDR3: CASSLPGTSFNEQFF. The CDR3, as DNA: TGTGCCAGCAGCTTACCCGGGACTAGCTTCAATGAGCAGTTCTTC.

The chain recombines TRBV11-2 with TRBJ2-3; 8 nucleotides line up with TRBD1. Germline trimming cut 7 bases from V and 2 bases from J; bases unmatched to any gene: 5. From germline, CDR1 is SGHAT and CDR2 FQNNGV. The CDR3 is 14 amino acids. CDR3 sequence (DNA): TGTGCCAGCAACCGGGACAGGAACACAGATACGCAGTATTTT. Translated, it gives CASNRDRNTDTQYF. Supplemented by reference TRBV11-2 and TRBJ2-3, the full variable domain reads EAGVAQSPRYKIIEKRQSVAFWCNPISGHATLYWYQQILGQGPKLLIQFQNNGVVDDSQLPKDRFSAERLKGVDSTLKIQPAKLEDSAVYLCASNRDRNTDTQYFGPGTRLTVL.

This clone has a handful of counts. The chain is built from TRBV18 and TRBJ1-2; D ambiguous. With 5 bases removed from V and 7 bases from J, the gap between germline ends came to 8 bases. The CDR3 is 11 amino acids. Germline assignment: CDR1 KGHSH and CDR2 LQKENI. The CDR3 loop reads CASSGGFGYTF. The CDR3 DNA is TGTGCCAGCTCAGGAGGGTTTGGCTACACCTTC.